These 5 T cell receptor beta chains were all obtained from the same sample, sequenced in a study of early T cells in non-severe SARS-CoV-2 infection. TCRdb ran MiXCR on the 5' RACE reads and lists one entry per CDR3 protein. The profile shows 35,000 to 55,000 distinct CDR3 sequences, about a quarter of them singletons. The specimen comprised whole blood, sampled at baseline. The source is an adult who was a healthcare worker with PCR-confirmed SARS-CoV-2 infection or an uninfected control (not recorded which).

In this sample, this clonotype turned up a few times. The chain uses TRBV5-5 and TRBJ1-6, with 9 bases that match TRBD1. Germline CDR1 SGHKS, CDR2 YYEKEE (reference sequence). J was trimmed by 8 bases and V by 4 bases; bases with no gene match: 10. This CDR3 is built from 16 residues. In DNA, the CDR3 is TGTGCCAGCAGCCTTCCTCCGGGACAGGGAGATTCACCCCTCCACTTT. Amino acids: CASSLPPGQGDSPLHF.

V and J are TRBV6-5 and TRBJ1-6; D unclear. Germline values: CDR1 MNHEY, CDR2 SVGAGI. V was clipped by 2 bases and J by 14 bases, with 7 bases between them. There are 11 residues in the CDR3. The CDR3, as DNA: TGTGCCAGCAGTTACGGGGATACCCTCCACTTT. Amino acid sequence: CASSYGDTLHF.

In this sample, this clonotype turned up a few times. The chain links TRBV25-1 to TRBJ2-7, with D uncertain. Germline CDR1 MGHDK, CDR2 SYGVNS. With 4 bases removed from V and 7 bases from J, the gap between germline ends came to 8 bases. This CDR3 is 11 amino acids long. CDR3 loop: CASSGPFEQYF. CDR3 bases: TGTGCCAGCAGTGGACCTTTTGAGCAGTACTTC.

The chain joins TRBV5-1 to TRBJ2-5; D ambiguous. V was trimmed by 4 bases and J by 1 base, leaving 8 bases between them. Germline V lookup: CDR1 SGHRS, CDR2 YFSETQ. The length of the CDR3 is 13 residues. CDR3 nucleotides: TGCGCCAGCAGCCTCAGCCTCCAAGAGACCCAGTACTTC. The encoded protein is CASSLSLQETQYF.

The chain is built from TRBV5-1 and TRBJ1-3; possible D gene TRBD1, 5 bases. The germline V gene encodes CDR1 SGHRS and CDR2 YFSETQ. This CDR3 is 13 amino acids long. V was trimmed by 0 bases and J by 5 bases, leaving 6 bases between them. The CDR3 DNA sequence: TGCGCCAGCAGCTTGGCAGGGAGAAACACCATATATTTT. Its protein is CASSLAGRNTIYF.